A single sample is the source of the 18 T cell receptor beta chains below, sequenced in a study of blood T cell repertoires in COVID-19 (TCRdb year 2020). The method was the immunoSEQ multiplex PCR assay. TCRdb holds this immuneACCESS table with in-frame rearrangements only. Some clones are missing; in checked studies, unresolved V genes explain under half, and the rest has no known cause. Within this sample are some 150,000 clones, with more than 80% of them counted one time only. Roughly 3% of the sample comes from the top ten. Sequencing was performed on peripheral blood. Source of these receptors: a woman aged 55 to 70 with active COVID-19.

This chain connects TRBV27 to TRBJ1-2; tentative D call: TRBD1 (6 bases). Trimming cost V 9 bases and J 4 bases, with 18 bases left between them. Germline V CDR1 and CDR2: MNHEY, SMNVEV (reference sequence). CDR3 length: 14 amino acids. The CDR3 loop reads CARKFKDSAYGYTF. The DNA for the CDR3 is TGTGCCAGGAAATTTAAGGACAGCGCCTATGGCTACACCTTC.

J is TRBJ2-1 and V is TRBV7-2, with 11 bases matching TRBD2. Germline V gives CDR1 SGHTA, CDR2 FQGNSA. This CDR3 comprises 15 residues. V shed 4 bases, J shed 4 bases, and the junction held 3 bases outside the gene matches. The CDR3 loop is CASSSTSGSYNEQFF. CDR3 bases: TGTGCCAGCAGCTCTACTAGCGGGAGTTACAATGAGCAGTTCTTC. The variable domain in full, with the rest retrieved from reference TRBV7-2 and TRBJ2-1, is GAGVSQSPSNKVTEKGKDVELRCDPISGHTALYWYRQSLGQGLEFLIYFQGNSAPDKSGLPSDRFSAERTGGSVSTLTIQRTQQEDSAVYLCASSSTSGSYNEQFFGPGTRLTVL.

V is TRBV7-9 and J is TRBJ2-7; 14 nucleotides agree with TRBD2. Germline CDR1 reads SEHNR; CDR2 reads FQNEAQ (reference sequence). J was trimmed by 4 bases and V by 1 base; bases with no gene match: 6. This CDR3 region has 17 residues. The CDR3 sequence: CASSLGGLAGVKYEQYF. The CDR3 nucleotides read TGTGCCAGCAGCTTAGGGGGACTAGCGGGAGTAAAATACGAGCAGTACTTC.

J is TRBJ2-7 and V is TRBV5-3; 8 bases are a match to TRBD1. TRBV5-3 is an ORF, with its function uncertain. J lost 6 bases, V lost 3 bases, and 8 bases had no gene match. The CDR3 covers 14 residues. The CDR3 DNA reads as TGTGCCAGAAGCTACCGACAGGGGTGGGGCGAGCAGTACTTC. As protein: CARSYRQGWGEQYF.

This chain joins TRBV18 and TRBJ1-5; D unresolved. CDR1 is KGHSH, CDR2 LQKENI, per germline. Trimming left V 2 bases short and J 4 bases short, with 6 bases between. The CDR3 has 13 amino acids. CDR3: CASSPGRNQPQHF. Here the CDR3 DNA reads TGTGCCAGCTCACCAGGGAGGAATCAGCCCCAGCATTTT.

V is TRBV7-9 and J is TRBJ2-7; 8 nucleotides line up with TRBD1. The length of the CDR3 is 14 residues. Germline lookup yields CDR1 SEHNR and CDR2 FQNEAQ (reference sequence). V lost 2 bases to trimming and J lost 4 bases; unmatched junction nucleotides: 4. As DNA, the CDR3 is TGTGCCAGCAGCTTACAGGGGGCACCTTACGAGCAGTACTTC. It yields the protein CASSLQGAPYEQYF.

The V and J genes are TRBV7-2 and TRBJ2-7; 9 bases are shared with TRBD1. Looked up from germline, CDR1 is SGHTA and CDR2 is FQGNSA. The CDR3 extends over 14 amino acids. With 5 bases clipped from V and 1 base from J, the junction kept 3 bases outside the gene matches. DNA for the CDR3: TGTGCCAGCAGCCCCGGGACAGGGTCCTACGAGCAGTACTTC. It encodes CASSPGTGSYEQYF.

In this sample, this clone turned up once. This rearrangement joins TRBV4-2 to TRBJ2-6; D gene ambiguous. Trimming left V 1 base short and J 0 bases short, with 10 bases between. The CDR3 length is 17 residues. Germline CDR1 reads LGHNA; CDR2 reads YNFKEQ. CDR3 residues: CASSQGLSGSGANVLTF. In nucleotides, the CDR3 is TGTGCCAGCAGCCAAGGTCTAAGTGGCTCTGGGGCCAACGTCCTGACTTTC.

The gene calls are TRBV7-8 and TRBJ2-7; TRBD1 might be the D (6 bases). Germline CDR1 reads SGHVS; CDR2 reads FQNEAQ. The CDR3 spans 17 residues. The ends were cut back, 4 bases at V and 0 bases at J, with 19 bases in the middle. CDR3 sequence (DNA): TGTGCCAGCAGCTCCCCCGGCTTTACAGGGTACTCCTACGAGCAGTACTTC. Translated: CASSSPGFTGYSYEQYF.

The chain links TRBV27 to TRBJ2-1, with D maybe TRBD2 (5 bases). From germline, CDR1 is MNHEY and CDR2 SMNVEV (reference sequence). The V end lost 3 bases, the J end lost 12 bases, and 21 bases lay between the germline ends. The CDR3 is 15 amino acids. This CDR3 reads CASSFLSGSPGRQFF. CDR3 bases: TGTGCCAGCAGTTTCTTATCGGGTTCCCCGGGGAGGCAGTTCTTC.

This chain uses TRBV6-2 or TRBV6-3 with TRBJ1-2, with 8 bases aligning to TRBD1. This CDR3 contains 13 residues. The ends lost 5 bases at V and 7 bases at J; junction bases unmatched: 6. Looked up from germline, CDR1 is MNHEY and CDR2 is SVGEGT. The CDR3, as DNA: TGTGCCAGCAGTCGGGACAGGACGGGTGGCTACACCTTC. Amino acids: CASSRDRTGGYTF.

The chain carries TRBV5-1 and TRBJ2-1; 9 bases are shared with TRBD2. Germline assignment: CDR1 SGHRS and CDR2 YFSETQ. The CDR3 loop spans 13 amino acids. Trimming cost V 7 bases and J 4 bases; bases outside gene matches: 3. The CDR3 nucleotides are TGCGCCAGCGCGACTAGCGGTTACAATGAGCAGTTCTTC. It translates to CASATSGYNEQFF.

This clone was observed a single time. The CDR3 DNA reads TGCAGCGTTGAAAGGCTGACAGGGCCTGGAAACACCATATATTTT. Amino acid sequence: CSVERLTGPGNTIYF. The genes are TRBV29-1 and TRBJ1-3; 7 bases map to TRBD1. The CDR3 sequence is 15 residues long. Per germline, CDR1 SQVTM and CDR2 ANQGSEA. V shed 2 bases, J shed 2 bases, and the junction held 6 bases outside the gene matches.

V and J are TRBV19 and TRBJ2-7; TRBD2 matches 7 bases. The CDR3 consists of 16 residues. Trimming cost V 3 bases and J 5 bases; bases outside gene matches: 13. Germline values: CDR1 LNHDA, CDR2 SQIVND (reference sequence). This CDR3 reads CASSITAAGDRDEQYF. DNA for the CDR3: TGTGCCAGTAGTATCACCGCCGCGGGAGATCGCGACGAGCAGTACTTC.

The gene calls are TRBV27 and TRBJ1-5; TRBD1 might be the D (5 bases). The CDR3 runs to 16 residues. Germline-derived CDR1 and CDR2 are MNHEY and SMNVEV (reference sequence). V dropped 2 bases and J dropped 0 bases, with 11 bases sitting between them. The CDR3: CASSLKGLNSNQPQHF. In DNA form, the CDR3 reads TGTGCCAGCAGTTTAAAGGGACTTAATAGCAATCAGCCCCAGCATTTT.

The chain recombines TRBV5-4 with TRBJ2-2, with 10 bases fitting TRBD2. This CDR3 contains 16 residues. Germline CDR1 and CDR2: SGHNT and YYREEE (reference sequence). The V gene end was trimmed by 4 bases and the J gene end by 1 base; junction bases not matched to a gene: 4. The CDR3 nucleotides are TGTGCCAGCAGCCACGGACTAGCGGAGAACACCGGGGAGCTGTTTTTT. Protein product: CASSHGLAENTGELFF.

The chain has TRBV4-1 and TRBJ2-2, with 11 nucleotides matching TRBD1. Germline V lookup: CDR1 MGHRA, CDR2 YSYEKL. The V gene end was trimmed by 1 base and the J gene end by 4 bases; junction bases not matched to a gene: 2. The CDR3 contains 16 residues. Here the CDR3 reads CASSQVGTGGTGELFF. CDR3 coding DNA: TGCGCCAGCAGCCAAGTTGGGACAGGGGGCACCGGGGAGCTGTTTTTT.

The sample holds one count of this clone. The gene calls are TRBV7-2 and TRBJ1-2, with 7 bases aligning to TRBD1. Germline assignment: CDR1 SGHTA and CDR2 FQGNSA. The CDR3 runs to 15 residues. J gave up 4 bases and V 3 bases, and 8 bases lay outside the gene matches. In DNA form, the CDR3 reads TGTGCCAGCAGCTTGGGACAGCTCAGGGGCTATGGCTACACCTTC. Amino acid sequence: CASSLGQLRGYGYTF.